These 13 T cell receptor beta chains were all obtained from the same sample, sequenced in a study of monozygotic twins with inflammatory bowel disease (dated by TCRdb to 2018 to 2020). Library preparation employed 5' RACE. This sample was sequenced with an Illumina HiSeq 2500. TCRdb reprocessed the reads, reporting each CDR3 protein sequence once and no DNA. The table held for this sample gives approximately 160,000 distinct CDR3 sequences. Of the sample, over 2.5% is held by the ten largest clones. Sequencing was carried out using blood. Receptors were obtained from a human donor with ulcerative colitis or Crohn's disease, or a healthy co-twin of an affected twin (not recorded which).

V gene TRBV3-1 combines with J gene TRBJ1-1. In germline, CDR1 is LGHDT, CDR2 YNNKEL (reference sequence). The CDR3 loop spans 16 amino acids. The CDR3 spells CASSQDGQVIDTEAFF. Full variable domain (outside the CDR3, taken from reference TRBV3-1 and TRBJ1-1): DTAVSQTPKYLVTQMGNDKSIKCEQNLGHDTMYWYKQDSKKFLKIMFSYNNKELIINETVPNRFSPKSPDKAHLNLHINSLELGDSAVYFCASSQDGQVIDTEAFFGQGTRLTVV.

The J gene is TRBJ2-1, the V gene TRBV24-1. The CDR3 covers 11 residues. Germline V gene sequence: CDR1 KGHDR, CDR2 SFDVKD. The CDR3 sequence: CATSFLASQFF.

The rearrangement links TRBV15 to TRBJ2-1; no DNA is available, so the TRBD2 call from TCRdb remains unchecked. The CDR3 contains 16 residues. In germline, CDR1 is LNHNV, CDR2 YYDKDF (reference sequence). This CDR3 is CATSKQLAGGTDEQFF.

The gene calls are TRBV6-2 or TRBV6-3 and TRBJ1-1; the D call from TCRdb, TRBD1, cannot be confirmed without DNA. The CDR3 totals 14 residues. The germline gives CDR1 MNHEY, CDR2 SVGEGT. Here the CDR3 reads CASRTLGINTEAFF.

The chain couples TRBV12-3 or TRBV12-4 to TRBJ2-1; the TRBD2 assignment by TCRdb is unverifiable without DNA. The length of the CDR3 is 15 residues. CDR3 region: CASSLPGLADNEQFF.

CDR3 protein: CASTSAGVAYEQYF. The chain couples TRBV12-3 or TRBV12-4 to TRBJ2-7; lacking DNA, the TRBD2 call made by TCRdb goes unchecked. The CDR3 consists of 14 residues.

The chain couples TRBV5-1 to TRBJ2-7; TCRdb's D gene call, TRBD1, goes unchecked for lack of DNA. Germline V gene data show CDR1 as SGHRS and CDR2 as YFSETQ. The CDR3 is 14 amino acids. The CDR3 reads CASSLRGDTYEQYF.

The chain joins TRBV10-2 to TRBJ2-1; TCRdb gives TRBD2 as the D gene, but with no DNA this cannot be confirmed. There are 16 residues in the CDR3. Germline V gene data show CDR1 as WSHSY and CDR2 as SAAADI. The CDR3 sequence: CASSEGGTSGRHEQFF.

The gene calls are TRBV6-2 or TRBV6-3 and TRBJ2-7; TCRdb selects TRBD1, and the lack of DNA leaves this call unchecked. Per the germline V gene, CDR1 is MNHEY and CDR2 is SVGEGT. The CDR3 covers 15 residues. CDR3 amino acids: CASLKNGGSTYEQYF.

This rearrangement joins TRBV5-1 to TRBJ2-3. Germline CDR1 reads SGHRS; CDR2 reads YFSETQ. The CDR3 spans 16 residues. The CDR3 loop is CASSLVVGPSTDTQYF.

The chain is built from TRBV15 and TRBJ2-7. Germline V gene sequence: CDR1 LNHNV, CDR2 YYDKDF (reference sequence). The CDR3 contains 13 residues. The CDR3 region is CATSRDGPYEQYF.

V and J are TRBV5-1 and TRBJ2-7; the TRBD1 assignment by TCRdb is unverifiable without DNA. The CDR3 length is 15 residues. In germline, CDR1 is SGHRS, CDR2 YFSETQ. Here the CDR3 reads CASSLRTGGTYEQYF.

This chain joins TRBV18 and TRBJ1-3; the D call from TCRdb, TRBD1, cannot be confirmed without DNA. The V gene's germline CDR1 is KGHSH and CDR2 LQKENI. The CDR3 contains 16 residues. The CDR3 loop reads CASSPDRSRSGNTIYF.